The T cell receptor (beta chain) described here comes from a study of blood T cells in healthy people across ages. This CDR3 is built from 14 residues. CDR1 and CDR2 from the germline V gene are SGDLS and YYNGEE. Deletions cut 0 bases from V and 1 base from J, with 7 bases between. Combining a sample-barcoded 5' primer with a J-beta primer mix, a second PCR ran for roughly 6 to 11 cycles. TCRdb independently ran MiXCR on the 5' RACE reads; one entry per CDR3 protein. This sample has approximately 830,000 distinct CDR3 sequences; under 80% occur once, and the top ten carry 25% to 30%. The sequencing sample was made of blood. The chain employs TRBV9 and TRBJ1-1; D is possibly TRBD1 (5 bases). The sequence came from a man aged 25-45 years in good health. The CDR3 DNA reads TGTGCCAGCAGCGTAGAGGACAAGAACACTGAAGCTTTCTTT. Its translation: CASSVEDKNTEAFF.